These 23 T cell receptor beta chains were sequenced from one sample in a study of blood T cells in healthy people across ages. Primers used in a second PCR of roughly 7 to 12 cycles were a sample-barcoded 5' primer and a J-beta primer mix. TCRdb reanalysed the 5' RACE reads using MiXCR and keeps one entry per CDR3 protein. The sample consists of around 1,100,000 distinct CDR3 sequences, roughly two fifths of them appearing once. Sequencing used blood. Receptors were obtained from a man aged 18 to 30 in good health.

This rearrangement joins TRBV12-3 or TRBV12-4 to TRBJ2-2; D remains unclear. Deletions cut 5 bases from V and 4 bases from J, with 14 bases between. This CDR3 comprises 15 residues. This chain's CDR3 is CASSLQTGGTGELFF. CDR3 nucleotide sequence: TGTGCCAGCAGTCTCCAAACCGGTGGCACCGGGGAGCTGTTTTTT.

This clonotype came up once. J is TRBJ2-1 and V is TRBV18; TRBD1 matches 10 bases. This CDR3 spans 16 amino acids. Germline lookup yields CDR1 KGHSH and CDR2 LQKENI. V was pared by 3 bases and J by 3 bases, with 5 bases of the junction left unmatched. CDR3 DNA sequence: TGTGCCAGCTCACCCGAACGGGACAGGGGCTACAATGAGCAGTTCTTC. Translated, it gives CASSPERDRGYNEQFF.

This chain joins TRBV10-2 and TRBJ2-2, with 7 bases matching TRBD2. This CDR3 is built from 15 residues. The ends lost 8 bases at V and 6 bases at J; junction bases unmatched: 12. The germline gives CDR1 WSHSY, CDR2 SAAADI. The CDR3 DNA is TGCGCCAGCGGTGGAGGCACTAGCGAAGCCGGGGAGCTGTTTTTT. Amino acid sequence: CASGGGTSEAGELFF.

The table lists this clonotype with a count of one. The chain recombines TRBV7-9 with TRBJ1-2, with D unresolved. The V end was cut by 1 base, the J end by 1 base, with 10 bases between. Germline loops: CDR1 SEHNR, CDR2 FQNEAQ (reference sequence). The CDR3 is 15 amino acids. The CDR3 reads CASSLVPGVNYGYTF. CDR3 sequence (DNA): TGTGCCAGCAGCTTAGTCCCCGGGGTTAACTATGGCTACACCTTC. Looking up the rest from reference TRBV7-9 and TRBJ1-2 gives the full variable domain: DTGVSQNPRHKITKRGQNVTFRCDPISEHNRLYWYRQTLGQGPEFLTYFQNEAQLEKSRLLSDRFSAERPKGSFSTLEIQRTEQGDSAMYLCASSLVPGVNYGYTFGSGTRLTVV.

This clonotype has just a few counts. The chain joins TRBV6-6 to TRBJ1-1, with D possibly being TRBD1 (5 bases). The V gene lost 0 bases and the J gene lost 7 bases, with 15 bases spanning the gap. Germline-derived CDR1 and CDR2 are MNHNY and SVGAGI (reference sequence). The CDR3 covers 15 residues. Here the CDR3 DNA reads TGTGCCAGCAGTTACTCGACTGGGGGTATAAGTGAAGCTTTCTTT. Translating gives CASSYSTGGISEAFF.

The chain uses TRBV20-1 and TRBJ2-1; D is unclear. Trimming left V 3 bases short and J 1 base short, with 10 bases between. CDR1 is DFQATT, CDR2 SNEGSKA, per germline (reference sequence). CDR3 length: 14 residues. This chain's CDR3 is CSASGSPSYNEQFF. The CDR3 DNA sequence: TGCAGTGCTAGTGGATCACCTTCCTACAATGAGCAGTTCTTC.

On this clonotype: A much larger clone is a single base away; this may be a read error. This chain uses TRBV5-1 with TRBJ1-2; D unclear. Per the germline V gene, CDR1 is SGHRS and CDR2 is YFSETQ. Trimming stripped 3 bases from V and 6 bases from J, with 18 bases between. CDR3 length: 15 residues. The CDR3 sequence: CASSYGPERAHGYTF. In nucleotides, the CDR3 is TGCGCCAGCAGCTACGGACCCGAGAGGGCCCATGGCTACACCTTC.

The rearrangement uses TRBV20-1 and TRBJ2-3; 10 bases fit TRBD1. V trimming: 6 bases; J trimming: 1 base; junction bases outside the gene matches: 4. This CDR3 contains 14 residues. Per the germline V gene, CDR1 is DFQATT and CDR2 is SNEGSKA (reference sequence). CDR3 bases: TGCAGTGCAGACAGGGGGCAGGGCACAGATACGCAGTATTTT. Translation: CSADRGQGTDTQYF.

A word on this clonotype: At one boundary the junction diverges from the germline segment, which might be a read error. The chain couples TRBV7-9 to TRBJ2-2; the match to TRBD2 covers 9 bases. This CDR3 comprises 15 residues. The germline V gene has CDR1 SEHNR and CDR2 FQNEAQ (reference sequence). In nucleotides, the CDR3 is TGTGCCAGCAGATTAGCGGGGGAGAATACCGGGGAGCTGTTTTTT. This codes for CASRLAGENTGELFF.

This clonotype has ten or more counts. The rearrangement joins TRBV4-3 to TRBJ1-5, with a tentative D call TRBD1 (5 bases). This CDR3 is 15 amino acids long. The germline CDR1 and CDR2 sequences are LGHNA and YSLEER. V lost 0 bases, J lost 1 base, and 7 bases lay in between. The CDR3 DNA sequence: TGCGCCAGCAGCCAAGACCACAGGAGCAATCAGCCCCAGCATTTT. Amino acid sequence: CASSQDHRSNQPQHF.

This clonotype was seen repeatedly, ten times or more. Germline and junction disagree at one end, which may indicate a read error. J is TRBJ1-1 and V is TRBV5-1; D is ambiguous. Looked up from germline, CDR1 is SGHRS and CDR2 is YFSETQ. This CDR3 comprises 13 residues. The DNA for the CDR3 is TGTGCCAGCAGCTTAGAGGTGAACACTGAAGCTTTCTTT. This encodes CASSLEVNTEAFF.

This clonotype has a count of ten or more. The chain carries TRBV9 and TRBJ1-4, with D possibly TRBD1 on 5 matching bases. The CDR3 covers 12 residues. CDR1 SGDLS and CDR2 YYNGEE come from the germline V gene. Deletions cut 5 bases from V and 8 bases from J, with 10 bases between. The CDR3 DNA is TGTGCCAGCAGTTCTGGGGGGGAAAAACTGTTTTTT. Amino acids: CASSSGGEKLFF.

This clonotype was observed a few times. The chain recombines TRBV9 with TRBJ1-4; TRBD1 matches at 7 bases. V gave up 4 bases and J gave up 5 bases; unmatched junction bases: 8. CDR3 size: 15 residues. Germline assignment: CDR1 SGDLS and CDR2 YYNGEE. CDR3 sequence: CASSKGGQRNEKLFF. DNA for the CDR3: TGTGCCAGCAGCAAGGGGGGACAGCGAAATGAAAAACTGTTTTTT.

This clonotype turned up a few times. The rearrangement uses TRBV20-1 and TRBJ2-4, with D possibly matching TRBD1 (5 bases). The J call may be incorrect, as the DNA end agrees better with TRBJ2-7. The CDR3 has 14 amino acids. Germline V gene sequence: CDR1 DFQATT, CDR2 SNEGSKA (reference sequence). CDR3 in DNA: TGCAGTGCTAGGGGTTGGGGCAGGGCCTACGAGCAGTACTTC. Its translation: CSARGWGRAYEQYF.

This clonotype is a singleton in its sample. This chain uses TRBV30 with TRBJ2-1; a weak D match, TRBD2 (5 bases). TRBJ2-7 matches the DNA end more closely, so the J call is doubtful. CDR1 is GTSNPN, CDR2 SVGIG, per germline (reference sequence). CDR3 size: 13 residues. The CDR3 bases are TGTGCCTGGAGTGTCCGAGGGCTCCACGAGCAGTACTTC. Protein sequence: CAWSVRGLHEQYF.

The chain combines TRBV5-1 with TRBJ2-1; D not certain. Germline V gene data show CDR1 as SGHRS and CDR2 as YFSETQ. Trimming stripped 4 bases from V and 7 bases from J, with 21 bases between. This CDR3 has 16 residues. The CDR3 DNA sequence: TGCGCCAGCAGCCCGACCGGTCCTATCAGTACTAATGAGCAGTTCTTC. Its translation: CASSPTGPISTNEQFF.

In its sample, this clonotype was seen a few times. The chain has TRBV20-1 and TRBJ1-2; D is possibly TRBD1 (5 bases). Per germline, CDR1 DFQATT and CDR2 SNEGSKA (reference sequence). The CDR3 extends over 14 amino acids. With 1 base removed from V and 5 bases from J, the gap between germline ends came to 14 bases. CDR3 nucleotides: TGCAGTGCTAGAGGGACAACCTCCCCTTATGGCTACACCTTC. This sequence encodes CSARGTTSPYGYTF.

This clonotype was counted once. DNA for the CDR3: TGTGCCAGCAGTGAATACGGACAGGCCGGCACAGATACGCAGTATTTT. It encodes CASSEYGQAGTDTQYF. This rearrangement joins TRBV25-1 to TRBJ2-3, with TRBD1 matching over 7 bases. The CDR3 totals 16 residues. The J segment lost 1 base and the V segment lost 0 bases, leaving 4 bases of the junction unmatched. Germline V gives CDR1 MGHDK, CDR2 SYGVNS. Full variable domain (remainder filled in from reference TRBV25-1 and TRBJ2-3): EADIYQTPRYLVIGTGKKITLECSQTMGHDKMYWYQQDPGMELHLIHYSYGVNSTEKGDLSSESTVSRIRTEHFPLTLESARPSHTSQYLCASSEYGQAGTDTQYFGPGTRLTVL.

This clonotype was seen only a few times. The chain couples TRBV10-3 to TRBJ2-3, with D unresolved. The V gene lost 5 bases and the J gene lost 2 bases, with 8 bases spanning the gap. The germline V gene has CDR1 ENHRY and CDR2 SYGVKD. The CDR3 is 13 residues long. The CDR3: CAISTTATDTQYF. The CDR3 bases are TGTGCCATCAGTACCACCGCCACAGATACGCAGTATTTT.

The sample holds a few counts of this clonotype. The chain uses TRBV29-1 and TRBJ1-2, with no clear D. Looked up from germline, CDR1 is SQVTM and CDR2 is ANQGSEA. The CDR3 runs to 12 residues. Trimming removed 6 bases from V and 4 bases from J, with 12 bases in between. The DNA of the CDR3 is TGCAGCGTCGCGACGCGGGCCTATGGCTACACCTTC. Amino acids: CSVATRAYGYTF.

The rearrangement joins TRBV29-1 to TRBJ2-5, with 10 bases identical to TRBD1. J lost 4 bases, V lost 4 bases, and 9 bases had no gene match. Germline values: CDR1 SQVTM, CDR2 ANQGSEA. The CDR3 totals 15 residues. The CDR3 loop is CSVAEPGQGIETQYF. The CDR3 region has the DNA TGCAGCGTTGCCGAACCGGGACAGGGGATAGAGACCCAGTACTTC.

The genes are TRBV2 and TRBJ1-3; tentative D call: TRBD1 (5 bases). This CDR3 contains 15 residues. Per the germline V gene, CDR1 is SNHLY and CDR2 is FYNNEI. With 6 bases removed from V and 2 bases from J, the gap between germline ends came to 14 bases. DNA for the CDR3: TGTGCCAGCAGGGGATTTGGGGGGACTGGAAACACCATATATTTT. Translated: CASRGFGGTGNTIYF.

J is TRBJ1-1 and V is TRBV4-1; 9 nucleotides line up with TRBD1. J lost 1 base, V lost 5 bases, and 5 bases had no gene match. Germline CDR1 reads MGHRA; CDR2 reads YSYEKL. CDR3 length: 15 amino acids. CDR3 residues: CASSTWGQGNTEAFF. The CDR3 DNA reads TGCGCCAGCAGCACTTGGGGACAGGGGAACACTGAAGCTTTCTTT.